Each of the 19 T cell receptor beta chains below was sequenced from the same sample in a study of CD8+ T cells in alopecia areata. Investigators isolated RNA and reverse transcribed it into cDNA to act as the sequencing template. The method was immunoSEQ multiplex PCR; TCRdb's version includes in-frame clones alone and lacks a portion of them. Of roughly 200,000 clones listed, roughly 60% are singletons. The specimen was CD4+ T cells sorted from blood, collected at week 0. These receptors all come from a human donor with alopecia areata.

The CDR3 loop is CAWSKQGAGGALHF. The CDR3, as DNA: TGTGCCTGGAGTAAACAGGGCGCGGGCGGGGCCCTCCACTTT. The V gene is TRBV30, the J gene TRBJ1-6; perhaps TRBD1 as D (6 bases). This CDR3 spans 14 amino acids. Germline V gives CDR1 GTSNPN, CDR2 SVGIG (reference sequence). Between the trimmed V and J ends, which lost 2 bases and 14 bases, there was a span of 19 bases.

The chain combines TRBV29-1 with TRBJ1-2; possible D gene TRBD1, 6 bases. This CDR3 is 13 amino acids long. Germline V CDR1 and CDR2: SQVTM, ANQGSEA. Trimming took 4 bases from V and 4 from J, leaving 13 bases between them. The DNA of the CDR3 is TGCAGCGTTGCGGGCCTCAGGGGCTATGGCTACACCTTC. Translated, it gives CSVAGLRGYGYTF.

The chain has TRBV6-6 and TRBJ1-5; 10 bases align to TRBD1. From germline, CDR1 is MNHNY and CDR2 SVGAGI (reference sequence). The CDR3 length is 13 residues. The trim removed 6 bases at V and 5 bases at J, leaving 1 base unmatched. In DNA, the CDR3 is TGTGCCAGCAGGGGACAGGGGTATCAGCCCCAGCATTTT. Translated: CASRGQGYQPQHF.

This rearrangement joins TRBV5-1 to TRBJ2-6, with D hard to call. V lost 5 bases, J lost 4 bases, and 13 bases lay in between. This CDR3 contains 15 residues. Germline lookup yields CDR1 SGHRS and CDR2 YFSETQ. CDR3 sequence: CASSVRPAGANVLTF. CDR3 in DNA: TGCGCCAGCAGTGTACGGCCGGCGGGGGCCAACGTCCTGACTTTC.

The CDR3 DNA follows: TGTGCCAGCAGTGAACAGCAGAACACTGAAGCTTTCTTT. Amino acid sequence: CASSEQQNTEAFF. The rearrangement links TRBV2 to TRBJ1-1, with D hard to call. Germline V gene lookup returns CDR1 SNHLY and CDR2 FYNNEI. CDR3 size: 13 residues. The V and J ends lost 2 bases and 1 base respectively, with 5 bases between them. Full variable domain (remainder filled in from reference TRBV2 and TRBJ1-1): EPEVTQTPSHQVTQMGQEVILRCVPISNHLYFYWYRQILGQKVEFLVSFYNNEISEKSEIFDDQFSVERPDGSNFTLKIRSTKLEDSAMYFCASSEQQNTEAFFGQGTRLTVV.

There are a few counts of this clone. The chain couples TRBV10-3 to TRBJ2-1; TRBD1 matches 7 bases. The CDR3 totals 14 residues. Germline CDR1 and CDR2: ENHRY and SYGVKD. The trim removed 8 bases at V and 9 bases at J, leaving 13 bases unmatched. CDR3 region: CAISGQSSESEQFF. CDR3 nucleotides: TGTGCCATCTCGGGACAGAGCAGCGAAAGTGAGCAGTTCTTC.

The chain combines TRBV9 with TRBJ2-1, with 8 bases lining up with TRBD2. The CDR3 runs to 15 residues. V gave up 4 bases and J gave up 0 bases; unmatched junction bases: 3. Germline CDR1 SGDLS, CDR2 YYNGEE. CDR3 sequence: CASSRGTSSYNEQFF. The CDR3 nucleotides read TGTGCCAGCAGCCGCGGGACTAGCTCCTACAATGAGCAGTTCTTC. The full variable domain, rest sourced from reference TRBV9 and TRBJ2-1, is DSGVTQTPKHLITATGQRVTLRCSPRSGDLSVYWYQQSLDQGLQFLIQYYNGEERAKGNILERFSAQQFPDLHSELNLSSLELGDSALYFCASSRGTSSYNEQFFGPGTRLTVL.

The chain combines TRBV30 with TRBJ1-6; 7 nucleotides line up with TRBD1. CDR3 length equals 12 residues. V lost 1 base and J lost 14; bases outside the gene matches: 5. Germline V gene data show CDR1 as GTSNPN and CDR2 as SVGIG (reference sequence). The CDR3, as DNA: TGTGCCTGGAGTGCCTCAGGGGGTACCCTCCACTTT. This translates into CAWSASGGTLHF.

The V and J genes are TRBV9 and TRBJ2-2, with D perhaps TRBD2 (5 bases). Per germline, CDR1 SGDLS and CDR2 YYNGEE. The CDR3 runs 16 residues. The germline V and J ends were trimmed by 0 bases and 1 base, with 10 bases remaining between them. CDR3 protein: CASSVGSSVNTGELFF. The CDR3 region has the DNA TGTGCCAGCAGCGTAGGTAGTAGCGTGAACACCGGGGAGCTGTTTTTT.

V and J are TRBV29-1 and TRBJ1-1; D might be TRBD1 (6 bases). V gave up 3 bases and J gave up 1 base, with 9 bases separating them. The CDR3 sequence is 13 residues long. CDR1 SQVTM and CDR2 ANQGSEA come from the germline V gene. The CDR3 region is CSVEQGTNTEAFF. The CDR3 region has the DNA TGCAGCGTTGAGCAGGGGACGAACACTGAAGCTTTCTTT.

On this clone itself: Other DNA variants within this sample encode the same CDR3. V and J are TRBV4-1 and TRBJ1-4; D not resolved. V was trimmed by 1 base and J by 8 bases, leaving 5 bases between them. The CDR3 length is 12 residues. Per the germline V gene, CDR1 is MGHRA and CDR2 is YSYEKL. The DNA of the CDR3 is TGCGCCAGCAGCCAAGTGGGCGAAAAACTGTTTTTT. This sequence encodes CASSQVGEKLFF.

The chain is built from TRBV7-9 and TRBJ2-7; D gene ambiguous. Germline V CDR1 and CDR2: SEHNR, FQNEAQ (reference sequence). V lost 3 bases, J lost 12 bases, and 15 bases lay in between. The CDR3 runs to 12 residues. The CDR3 region has the DNA TGTGCCAGCAGCTTGCTGGGCGGTCCTCCGTACTTC. Translated, it gives CASSLLGGPPYF.

This clone was seen only once. The chain is built from TRBV18 and TRBJ2-6; D is ambiguous. Germline V gene lookup returns CDR1 KGHSH and CDR2 LQKENI. The V and J ends lost 1 base and 0 bases respectively, with 7 bases between them. The CDR3 has 16 amino acids. This chain's CDR3 is CASSPLPSSGANVLTF. The DNA for the CDR3 is TGTGCCAGCTCACCACTCCCGAGCTCTGGGGCCAACGTCCTGACTTTC.

This chain connects TRBV2 to TRBJ2-5, with D perhaps TRBD1 or TRBD2 (6 bases each). The CDR3 contains 15 residues. Per germline, CDR1 SNHLY and CDR2 FYNNEI. The V gene lost 2 bases and the J gene lost 5 bases, with 15 bases spanning the gap. CDR3 sequence reads: CASSENDGGTETQYF. CDR3 nucleotides: TGTGCCAGCAGTGAAAATGACGGGGGCACTGAGACCCAGTACTTC.

V is TRBV29-1 and J is TRBJ1-1; the D gene is possibly TRBD1 (6 bases). CDR3 length: 14 amino acids. CDR1 is SQVTM, CDR2 ANQGSEA, per germline. Trimming left V 7 bases short and J 1 base short, with 16 bases between. CDR3 DNA sequence: TGCAGCGCCTCGGGACAACTCGCGAACACTGAAGCTTTCTTT. Encoded protein: CSASGQLANTEAFF.

This sequence joins TRBV28 and TRBJ2-5; possible D gene TRBD1, 6 bases. CDR3 length: 12 residues. Germline-derived CDR1 and CDR2 are MDHEN and SYDVKM. Trimming took off 5 bases at V and 5 bases at J, with 9 bases between the two ends. DNA for the CDR3: TGTGCCAGCAGTCAGGGGATTGAGACCCAGTACTTC. The encoded protein is CASSQGIETQYF.

The chain uses TRBV27 and TRBJ2-7; a weak D match, TRBD2 (5 bases). V was cut by 5 bases and J by 3 bases, with 5 bases left in between. The V gene's germline CDR1 is MNHEY and CDR2 SMNVEV (reference sequence). The CDR3 is 11 amino acids. Here the CDR3 reads CASSEGYEQYF. The CDR3, as DNA: TGTGCCAGCAGTGAGGGCTACGAGCAGTACTTC.

The V and J genes are TRBV7-2 and TRBJ2-5, with D uncertain. Trimming removed 8 bases at V and 4 bases at J, with 14 bases between. Per the germline V gene, CDR1 is SGHTA and CDR2 is FQGNSA. This CDR3 region has 13 residues. Here the CDR3 reads CASGARPRETQYF. CDR3 DNA: TGTGCCAGCGGCGCTAGACCTCGAGAGACCCAGTACTTC. The full variable domain, its missing parts supplied by reference TRBV7-2 and TRBJ2-5, is GAGVSQSPSNKVTEKGKDVELRCDPISGHTALYWYRQSLGQGLEFLIYFQGNSAPDKSGLPSDRFSAERTGGSVSTLTIQRTQQEDSAVYLCASGARPRETQYFGPGTRLLVL.

The chain combines TRBV7-2 with TRBJ2-2, with D hard to call. CDR1 is SGHTA, CDR2 FQGNSA, per germline. The ends were cut back, 2 bases at V and 6 bases at J, with 10 bases in the middle. The CDR3 has 14 residues. CDR3 amino acids: CASSLSYSPGELFF. The DNA for the CDR3 is TGTGCCAGCAGCTTAAGTTACTCCCCCGGGGAGCTGTTTTTT.